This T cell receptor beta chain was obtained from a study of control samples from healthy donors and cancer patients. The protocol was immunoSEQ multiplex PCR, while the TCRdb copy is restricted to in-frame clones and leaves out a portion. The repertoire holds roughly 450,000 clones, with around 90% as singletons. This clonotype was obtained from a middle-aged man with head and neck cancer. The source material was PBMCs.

CDR3 residues: CAWSVRGGSYEQYF. As DNA, the CDR3 is TGTGCCTGGAGTGTACGAGGGGGCTCCTACGAGCAGTACTTC. The chain is built from TRBV30 and TRBJ2-7, with D perhaps matching TRBD1 (6 bases). V dropped 0 bases and J dropped 0 bases, with 9 bases sitting between them. The length of the CDR3 is 14 residues. CDR1 is GTSNPN, CDR2 SVGIG, per germline (reference sequence).